The 7 T cell receptor beta chains in this list originate from one sample, sequenced in a study of T cell repertoires in cytomegalovirus infection. TCRdb ran MiXCR on the reads and lists one entry per CDR3 protein. The sample shows around 430,000 distinct CDR3 sequences, approximately 42% of them seen only once. Their specific antigens are unknown. The material was cultured PBMCs, obtained from culture after CMV antigen stimulation. These receptor sequences come from a human donor in good health (CMV status not recorded). Some clones in this sample may be carry-over from other donors' samples.

The gene calls are TRBV12-3 or TRBV12-4 and TRBJ2-3; perhaps TRBD1 as D (5 bases). This CDR3 region has 14 residues. Trimming stripped 7 bases from V and 0 bases from J, with 11 bases between. CDR3 region: CASTQGASTDTQYF. CDR3 coding DNA: TGTGCCAGCACCCAAGGGGCGAGCACAGATACGCAGTATTTT.

The chain is built from TRBV27 and TRBJ2-5; D unresolved. Trimming shortened V by 6 bases and J by 1 base, and 9 bases separated the two germline ends. Germline V gene sequence: CDR1 MNHEY, CDR2 SMNVEV (reference sequence). The CDR3 runs to 13 residues. CDR3 DNA sequence: TGTGCCAGCAGAGGACCGCTCCAAGAGACCCAGTACTTC. It yields the protein CASRGPLQETQYF.

The chain joins TRBV7-6 to TRBJ2-3; TRBD2 aligns across 13 bases. V lost 5 bases to trimming and J lost 3 bases; unmatched junction nucleotides: 5. The CDR3 is 16 amino acids. Germline assignment: CDR1 SGHVS and CDR2 FNYEAQ. In DNA form, the CDR3 reads TGTGCCAGCAGCCGGACTAGCGGGAGTTTGACAGATACGCAGTATTTT. It encodes CASSRTSGSLTDTQYF.

The chain carries TRBV7-9 and TRBJ2-7; a weak D match, TRBD1 (5 bases). V lost 4 bases and J 4 bases, leaving 14 bases between the germline ends. The germline V gene encodes CDR1 SEHNR and CDR2 FQNEAQ (reference sequence). CDR3 length: 14 amino acids. CDR3 sequence: CASSSVGGHYEQYF. The CDR3 bases are TGTGCCAGCAGCTCCGTCGGCGGACATTACGAGCAGTACTTC. Drawing the rest from reference TRBV7-9 and TRBJ2-7, the complete variable domain is DTGVSQNPRHKITKRGQNVTFRCDPISEHNRLYWYRQTLGQGPEFLTYFQNEAQLEKSRLLSDRFSAERPKGSFSTLEIQRTEQGDSAMYLCASSSVGGHYEQYFGPGTRLTVT.

The CDR3 nucleotides are TGTGCCAGCAGCCCTATGACAGGGGGCGGTCAGCCCCAGCATTTT. It is translated as CASSPMTGGGQPQHF. The V and J genes are TRBV7-2 and TRBJ1-5, with TRBD1 matching over 10 bases. Germline V gene sequence: CDR1 SGHTA, CDR2 FQGNSA. V was clipped by 5 bases and J by 6 bases; unmatched bases: 7. The CDR3 sequence is 15 residues long.

The genes are TRBV12-3 or TRBV12-4 and TRBJ2-3, with 9 bases lining up with TRBD1. V was pared by 4 bases and J by 2 bases, with 7 bases of the junction left unmatched. The CDR3 length is 16 residues. CDR3: CASSWITGGITDTQYF. CDR3 sequence (DNA): TGTGCCAGCAGTTGGATTACAGGGGGCATCACAGATACGCAGTATTTT.

The chain links TRBV7-8 to TRBJ2-2; 13 bases match TRBD2. Per germline, CDR1 SGHVS and CDR2 FQNEAQ. The CDR3 covers 15 residues. V lost 6 bases to trimming and J lost 5 bases; unmatched junction nucleotides: 3. The CDR3 coding sequence is TGTGCCAGCAGACAACTAGCGGGAGGGACCGGGGAGCTGTTTTTT. This translates into CASRQLAGGTGELFF. Using reference TRBV7-8 and TRBJ2-2 for the parts outside the CDR3, the full variable domain is GAGVSQSPRYKVAKRGQDVALRCDPISGHVSLFWYQQALGQGPEFLTYFQNEAQLDKSGLPSDRFFAERPEGSVSTLKIQRTQQEDSAVYLCASRQLAGGTGELFFGEGSRLTVL.